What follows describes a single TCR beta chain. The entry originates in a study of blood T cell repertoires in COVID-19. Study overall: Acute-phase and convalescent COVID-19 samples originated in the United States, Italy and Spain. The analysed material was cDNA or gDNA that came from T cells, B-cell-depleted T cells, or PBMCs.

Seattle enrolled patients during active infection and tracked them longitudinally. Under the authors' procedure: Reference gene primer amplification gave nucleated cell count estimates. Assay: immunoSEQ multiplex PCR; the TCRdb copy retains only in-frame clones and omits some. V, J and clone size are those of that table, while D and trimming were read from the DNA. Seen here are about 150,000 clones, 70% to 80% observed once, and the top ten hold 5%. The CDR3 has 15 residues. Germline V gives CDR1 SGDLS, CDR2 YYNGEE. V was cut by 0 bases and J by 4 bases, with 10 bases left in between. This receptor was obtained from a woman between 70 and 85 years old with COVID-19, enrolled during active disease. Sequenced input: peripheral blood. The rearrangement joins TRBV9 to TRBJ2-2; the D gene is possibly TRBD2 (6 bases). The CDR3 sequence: CASSVGGVSTGELFF. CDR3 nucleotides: TGTGCCAGCAGCGTAGGGGGGGTCTCCACCGGGGAGCTGTTTTTT.